This TCR beta chain was captured in a study of shared clonotypes between healthy human individuals. Whole-study findings and limits: Richness estimates generally favored naive over memory subsets. Clonotype sharing across several donors was observed for about 4.8% of naive CD4 clonotypes.

This clone was seen more than once but under ten times. Its cognate antigen is unknown. Every immunoSEQ plate was one replicate of a subset's evenly spread DNA. Assay used: immunoSEQ multiplex PCR; TCRdb lists only in-frame clones, some missing. Of nearly 1 million clones listed, 76% are singletons. Between the trimmed V and J ends, which lost 5 bases and 6 bases, there was a span of 7 bases. Germline V gene data show CDR1 as GTSNPN and CDR2 as SVGIG (reference sequence). This CDR3 spans 11 amino acids. A CD45RA-negative memory subset and a CD45RA+ naive subset were separated from the CD4+ cells. Sequenced sample: memory CD4+ T cells sorted from blood. Subset described: CD45RA-negative fraction. This sequence joins TRBV30 and TRBJ2-2; D is uncertain. The sequence came from a man between 18 and 35 years old in good health. The CDR3 region is CAWATAGELFF. The DNA for the CDR3 is TGTGCCTGGGCAACCGCCGGGGAGCTGTTTTTT. The variable domain in full, with the rest retrieved from reference TRBV30 and TRBJ2-2, is SQTIHQWPATLVQPVGSPLSLECTVEGTSNPNLYWYRQAAGRGLQLLFYSVGIGQISSEVPQNLSASRPQDRQFILSSKKLLLSDSGFYLCAWATAGELFFGEGSRLTVL.